This TCR beta chain comes out of a study of PD-1 blockade in classical Hodgkin lymphoma. Study-wide findings and caveats: Healthy donors were reported to have higher baseline TCR diversity than newly diagnosed patients. Why repertoires differed is undefined; disease activity or prior therapy possibly contributed.

On this clone itself: Its specificity is not known.

Specified time point: newly diagnosed, previously untreated cHL patient sample. The authors enriched CD8+ T cells from thawed PBMCs via magnetic negative selection. Trimming removed 0 bases from V and 9 bases from J; junction bases left unmatched: 9. Looked up from germline, CDR1 is LGHNA and CDR2 is YSLEER. The CDR3 contains 18 residues. Profiled with immunoSEQ multiplex PCR; TCRdb holds only in-frame clones, not every one. The sample lists 23,000 or so clones; about 87% were seen once. The chain joins TRBV4-3 to TRBJ2-1, with 15 bases identical to TRBD2. The material sequenced was CD8+ T cells from blood. The clonotype comes from a human donor with classical Hodgkin lymphoma. In DNA form, the CDR3 reads TGCGCCAGCAGCCAAGATAGTAGGACTAGCGGGAGGGGGAGTGAGCAGTTCTTC. It translates to CASSQDSRTSGRGSEQFF.